This TCR beta chain was identified during a study of shared clonotypes between healthy human individuals. TCRdb's table, derived via immunoSEQ multiplex PCR, lists solely in-frame clones and lacks some. The sample includes about 580,000 clones, more than 95% seen only once; the top ten take 0.3%. Per germline, CDR1 MDHEN and CDR2 SYDVKM. The CDR3 has 14 amino acids. Trimming shortened V by 7 bases and J by 5 bases, and 15 bases separated the two germline ends. A few counts support this clone. Its antigen is unidentified. Overall study results and limits: The four-donor shared clonotypes exceeded non-shared clonotypes in generation probability, with non-shared ones scoring lower. Generally, naive subsets came out with larger estimated richness than memory subsets.

CD45RO-negative cells were positively selected for CCR7, leaving out terminally differentiated effector memory CD45RA+ cells. Everyone who donated was a Caucasian adult who lived in Nashville, Tennessee. The source is a man aged 25 to 45 in good health. The genes are TRBV28 and TRBJ2-1; D unclear. Sample: naive CD8+ T cells sorted from blood. The CDR3 DNA reads as TGTGCCAGCAACCCCTTATTAGGCGACAATGAGCAGTTCTTC. It translates to CASNPLLGDNEQFF.